These 16 T cell receptor beta chains came from one sample sequenced in a study of Ad26.COV2.S vaccination and SARS-CoV-2 variants. Method: immunoSEQ multiplex PCR; TCRdb's copy keeps in-frame clones and lacks some. This table has around 350,000 clones, 92% appearing once. The sample in question was peripheral blood, obtained after recovery from COVID-19. The receptor set was obtained from a human donor who had recovered from COVID-19.

The chain recombines TRBV5-6 with TRBJ2-1, with unresolved D. CDR1 and CDR2 (germline): SGHDT, YYEEEE. The CDR3 length is 9 residues. Trimming removed 3 bases at V and 11 bases at J, with 3 bases between. The CDR3 here is CASSYKQFF. In nucleotides, the CDR3 is TGTGCCAGCAGCTATAAGCAGTTCTTC.

The V gene is TRBV4-1, the J gene TRBJ2-7; D not resolved. The CDR3 sequence is 15 residues long. In germline, CDR1 is MGHRA, CDR2 YSYEKL. V lost 0 bases and J lost 0, with 9 bases in between. The CDR3 DNA sequence: TGCGCCAGCAGCCAAGAAGGGTTAGCCTCCTACGAGCAGTACTTC. It encodes CASSQEGLASYEQYF.

The J gene is TRBJ1-3, the V gene TRBV18, with TRBD1 as a possible D gene (5 bases). Germline V lookup: CDR1 KGHSH, CDR2 LQKENI. V was cut by 2 bases and J by 0 bases, with 11 bases left in between. This CDR3 comprises 16 residues. DNA of the CDR3: TGTGCCAGCTCACCAGTCGCGCAGGGCTCTGGAAACACCATATATTTT. Translated, it gives CASSPVAQGSGNTIYF.

With respect to this clone: One junction end does not reproduce the germline sequence, and a read error may be involved. The sample holds other DNA sequences that translate to the same CDR3. The gene calls are TRBV9 and TRBJ1-6; D might be TRBD1 (5 bases). Per the germline V gene, CDR1 is SGDLS and CDR2 is YYNGEE. The CDR3 consists of 18 residues. The DNA of the CDR3 is TGTGCCAGCAGTGTAGCTAGCGGGCAGGGTGGGTCTAATTCACCCCTCCACTTT. As protein: CASSVASGQGGSNSPLHF.

The chain joins TRBV7-9 to TRBJ2-7, with a tentative D call TRBD2 (5 bases). The V gene lost 1 base and the J gene lost 9 bases, with 16 bases spanning the gap. Germline V lookup: CDR1 SEHNR, CDR2 FQNEAQ (reference sequence). This CDR3 has 14 amino acids. The CDR3 protein is CASSLDLGRSRQYF. CDR3 coding DNA: TGTGCCAGCAGCTTAGATCTGGGGAGATCCCGGCAGTACTTC.

The chain links TRBV3-1 (or the pseudogene TRBV3-2) to TRBJ2-5; 7 bases agree with TRBD1. The CDR3 loop spans 15 amino acids. Trimming cost V 3 bases and J 1 base; bases outside gene matches: 5. Germline assignment: CDR1 LGHDT and CDR2 YNNKEL (reference sequence). CDR3 bases: TGTGCCAGCAGCCAGGCCGGGACAGCCCAAGAGACCCAGTACTTC. This encodes CASSQAGTAQETQYF.

The chain recombines TRBV9 with TRBJ1-3; D not resolved. The CDR3 is made up of 16 amino acids. Per the germline V gene, CDR1 is SGDLS and CDR2 is YYNGEE. Trimming removed 2 bases at V and 6 bases at J, with 18 bases between. CDR3 DNA: TGTGCCAGCAGCGTGAGGACTGTCGGCTCGGAAAACACCATATATTTT. It is translated as CASSVRTVGSENTIYF.

The V call is TRBV27, the J call TRBJ2-7; maybe TRBD1 (5 bases). The V and J ends lost 0 bases and 2 bases respectively, with 11 bases between them. CDR1 MNHEY and CDR2 SMNVEV come from the germline V gene (reference sequence). The CDR3 loop spans 15 amino acids. The CDR3 reads CASSLSADSAYEQYF. In nucleotides, the CDR3 is TGTGCCAGCAGTTTATCCGCCGACAGTGCCTACGAGCAGTACTTC.

This chain connects TRBV11-2 to TRBJ1-4; 9 bases fit TRBD1. V lost 6 bases to trimming and J lost 7 bases; unmatched junction nucleotides: 6. The CDR3 length is 14 residues. Germline CDR1 reads SGHAT; CDR2 reads FQNNGV. The CDR3, as DNA: TGTGCCAGCAGGCCTACAGGGGGCGGTGAAAAACTGTTTTTT. It translates to CASRPTGGGEKLFF.

The V gene is TRBV7-6, the J gene TRBJ2-7; the match to TRBD2 covers 8 bases. Losses at the gene ends were 4 bases for V and 0 bases for J; bases not matched to a gene: 8. CDR1 is SGHVS and CDR2 is FNYEAQ in the germline V gene. The CDR3 consists of 16 residues. DNA for the CDR3: TGTGCCAGCAGCTCCCTAGCGGGTTCTACCTCCTACGAGCAGTACTTC. Amino acid sequence: CASSSLAGSTSYEQYF.

J is TRBJ2-3 and V is TRBV4-2, with a possible D match to TRBD1 (6 bases). CDR3 length: 17 amino acids. The germline V gene has CDR1 LGHNA and CDR2 YNFKEQ. The V end lost 5 bases, the J end lost 2 bases, and 20 bases lay between the germline ends. CDR3 in DNA: TGTGCCAGCAGCAAGCCCCTCCCGGGACATTACACAGATACGCAGTATTTT. Its translation is CASSKPLPGHYTDTQYF.

The rearrangement joins TRBV27 to TRBJ1-5, with D perhaps matching TRBD1 (5 bases). Trimming removed 5 bases from V and 2 bases from J, with 10 bases in between. The germline V gene has CDR1 MNHEY and CDR2 SMNVEV (reference sequence). The CDR3 sequence is 14 residues long. The CDR3 loop is CASSLQQGNQPQHF. DNA of the CDR3: TGTGCCAGCAGTCTTCAACAGGGCAATCAGCCCCAGCATTTT.

The chain uses TRBV6-2 or TRBV6-3 and TRBJ1-6; no firm D call. The V end lost 3 bases, the J end lost 0 bases, and 6 bases lay between the germline ends. Germline CDR1 is MNHEY and CDR2 is SVGEGT. CDR3 length: 15 residues. The chain's CDR3 is CASSYRISYNSPLHF. The DNA for the CDR3 is TGTGCCAGCAGTTATCGAATCTCCTATAATTCACCCCTCCACTTT.

The chain couples TRBV6-4 to TRBJ1-1, with D possibly TRBD1 on 6 matching bases. Germline CDR1 and CDR2: MRHNA and SNTAGT. The V end was cut by 4 bases, the J end by 6 bases, with 12 bases between. The CDR3 is 13 residues long. Here the CDR3 reads CASSALQGAEAFF. The DNA for the CDR3 is TGTGCCAGCAGTGCCCTACAGGGCGCTGAAGCTTTCTTT.

This chain joins TRBV5-4 and TRBJ2-7; tentative D call: TRBD2 (7 bases). The germline V gene encodes CDR1 SGHNT and CDR2 YYREEE (reference sequence). This CDR3 contains 15 residues. Trimming pared 2 bases from V and 1 base from J, leaving 13 bases between. DNA of the CDR3: TGTGCCAGCAGCTTAGGGGGGGGGTTTTCCTACGAGCAGTACTTC. Amino acid sequence: CASSLGGGFSYEQYF.

The J gene is TRBJ2-2, the V gene TRBV29-1; D may match TRBD1 or TRBD2 (5 bases each). Trimming stripped 4 bases from V and 6 bases from J, with 18 bases between. This CDR3 comprises 15 residues. The germline CDR1 and CDR2 sequences are SQVTM and ANQGSEA. CDR3 protein: CSVVTGGDRSGELFF. In DNA form, the CDR3 reads TGCAGCGTTGTTACTGGGGGAGATCGGTCCGGGGAGCTGTTTTTT.